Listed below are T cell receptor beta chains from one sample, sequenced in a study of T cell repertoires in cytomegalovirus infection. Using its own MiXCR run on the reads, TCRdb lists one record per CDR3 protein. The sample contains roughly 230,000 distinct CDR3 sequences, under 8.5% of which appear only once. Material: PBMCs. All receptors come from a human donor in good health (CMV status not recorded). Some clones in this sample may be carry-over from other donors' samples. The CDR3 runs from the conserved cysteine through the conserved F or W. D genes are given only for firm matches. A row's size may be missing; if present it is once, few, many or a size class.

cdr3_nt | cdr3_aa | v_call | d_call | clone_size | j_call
TGTGCCAGCAGTTTCAGTGAAAAACTGTTTTTT | CASSFSEKLFF | TRBV12-3/TRBV12-4 | . | many | TRBJ1-4
TGTGCCAGCAGCTTCGGATGGGGCGGGAAGGAGACCCAGTACTTC | CASSFGWGGKETQYF | TRBV7-2 | . | many | TRBJ2-5
TGCAGTGCTAGAGTTAGCGGGGGGAACCAAGAGACCCAGTACTTC | CSARVSGGNQETQYF | TRBV20-1 | TRBD2 | many | TRBJ2-5
TGCAGTGCTAAAGTTTCCTCTTCCCCGTGGAATGAGCAGTTCTTC | CSAKVSSSPWNEQFF | TRBV20-1 | . | many | TRBJ2-1
TGTGCCATCAGGACCGTACAGGGGGCCGCTTACGAGCAGTACTTC | CAIRTVQGAAYEQYF | TRBV10-3 | TRBD1 | many | TRBJ2-7
TGTGCCACCGGGGACAGGGGATCTGGCTACACCTTC | CATGDRGSGYTF | TRBV2 | TRBD1 | many | TRBJ1-2
TGTGCCAGCAGCTTGTGGGGGACGAACACCGGGGAGCTGTTTTTT | CASSLWGTNTGELFF | TRBV5-4 | . | many | TRBJ2-2
TGCGCCAGCAGCTTGGCTTCGGCCTCGAATGAAAAACTGTTTTTT | CASSLASASNEKLFF | TRBV5-1 | . | . | TRBJ1-4
TGTGCCAGCCTGGGACCGCCCAAAAACATTCAGTACTTC | CASLGPPKNIQYF | TRBV12-3/TRBV12-4 | . | . | TRBJ2-4
TGTGCCAGCAGTCCGCCCCAGGGGCGGGGGGGACCCCAGGGACGGGATTTT | CASSPPQGRGGPQGRDF | TRBV28 | TRBD2 | few | TRBJ2-3
TGTGCCAGCAGCTTGGGGTCCTCGACACGGGATGGCTACACCTTC | CASSLGSSTRDGYTF | TRBV5-6 | . | many | TRBJ1-2
TGCAGTGCTAGGTTTTTCCATGGCTACACCTTC | CSARFFHGYTF | TRBV20-1 | . | few | TRBJ1-2